This T cell receptor (beta chain) was sequenced in a study of T cells in Graves' hyperthyroidism and ophthalmopathy. Study as a whole: Peripheral blood was obtained at initial diagnosis, preceding any treatment.

This clonotype has at least ten counts. Participants, patients aged 18 to 65, had newly diagnosed hyperthyroidism with a duration under 2 months. The source of the PBMCs was more than 9.5 ml of fresh peripheral blood. Amplification of TCR beta CDR3 regions used RNA as the template. The HTBI primer set drove a first-round RT-PCR of the TCR CDR3. TCRdb called the multiplex PCR reads again in MiXCR, with one record for every CDR3 protein. The sample gives about 350,000 distinct CDR3 sequences, approximately 13% of which show up once; around 23% is in the top ten. This CDR3 spans 16 amino acids. Trimming cost V 1 base and J 0 bases, with 13 bases left between them. Germline V gene data show CDR1 as SGHKS and CDR2 as YYEKEE (reference sequence).

The chain joins TRBV5-5 to TRBJ2-5, with D perhaps assigned TRBD1 or TRBD2 (5 bases each). The sequence was collected from a woman younger than 45 with Graves' hyperthyroidism. Source material: blood. Here the CDR3 reads CASSLIGTSNQETQYF. DNA of the CDR3: TGTGCCAGCAGCTTGATCGGGACCTCTAACCAAGAGACCCAGTACTTC.